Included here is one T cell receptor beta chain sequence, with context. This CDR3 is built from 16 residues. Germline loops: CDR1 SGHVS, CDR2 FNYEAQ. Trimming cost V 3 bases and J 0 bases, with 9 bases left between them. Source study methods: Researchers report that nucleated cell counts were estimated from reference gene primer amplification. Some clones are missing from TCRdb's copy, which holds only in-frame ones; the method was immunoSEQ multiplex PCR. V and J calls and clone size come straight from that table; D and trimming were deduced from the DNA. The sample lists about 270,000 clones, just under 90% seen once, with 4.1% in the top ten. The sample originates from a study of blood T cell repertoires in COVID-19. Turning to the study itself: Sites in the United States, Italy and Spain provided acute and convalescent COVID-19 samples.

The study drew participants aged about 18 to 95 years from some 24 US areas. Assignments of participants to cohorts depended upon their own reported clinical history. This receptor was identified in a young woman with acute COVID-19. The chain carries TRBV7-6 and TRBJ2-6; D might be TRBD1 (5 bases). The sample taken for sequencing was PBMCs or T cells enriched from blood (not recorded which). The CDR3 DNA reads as TGTGCCAGCAGCTTTCAGGGTCTCTCTGGGGCCAACGTCCTGACTTTC. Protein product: CASSFQGLSGANVLTF.